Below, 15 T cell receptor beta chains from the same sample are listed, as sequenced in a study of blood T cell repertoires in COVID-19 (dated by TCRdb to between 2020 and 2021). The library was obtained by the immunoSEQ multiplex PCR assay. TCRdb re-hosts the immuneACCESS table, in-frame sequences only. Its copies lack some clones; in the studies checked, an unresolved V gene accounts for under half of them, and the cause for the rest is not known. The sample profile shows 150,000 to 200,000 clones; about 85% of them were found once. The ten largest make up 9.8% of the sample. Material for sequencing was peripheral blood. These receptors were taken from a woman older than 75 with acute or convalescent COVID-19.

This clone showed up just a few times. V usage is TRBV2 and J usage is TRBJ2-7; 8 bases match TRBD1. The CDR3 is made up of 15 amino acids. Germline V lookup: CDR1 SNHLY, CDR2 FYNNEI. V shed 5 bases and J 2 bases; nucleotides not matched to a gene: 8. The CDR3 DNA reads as TGTGCCAGCAGTTCCGGGACAGGTTACACCTACGAGCAGTACTTC. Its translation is CASSSGTGYTYEQYF.

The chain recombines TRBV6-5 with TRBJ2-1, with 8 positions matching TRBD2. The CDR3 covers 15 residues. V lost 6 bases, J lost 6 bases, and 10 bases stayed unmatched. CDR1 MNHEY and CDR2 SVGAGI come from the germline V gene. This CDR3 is CASSPSAGVINEQFF. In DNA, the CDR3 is TGTGCCAGCAGCCCATCAGCGGGAGTTATCAATGAGCAGTTCTTC.

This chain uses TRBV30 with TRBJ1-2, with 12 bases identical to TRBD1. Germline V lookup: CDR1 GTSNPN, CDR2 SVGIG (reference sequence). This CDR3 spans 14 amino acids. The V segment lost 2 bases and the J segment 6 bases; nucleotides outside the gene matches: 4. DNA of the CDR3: TGTGCCTGGAGTCGGGACAGGGGGCAGAATGGCTACACCTTC. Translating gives CAWSRDRGQNGYTF.

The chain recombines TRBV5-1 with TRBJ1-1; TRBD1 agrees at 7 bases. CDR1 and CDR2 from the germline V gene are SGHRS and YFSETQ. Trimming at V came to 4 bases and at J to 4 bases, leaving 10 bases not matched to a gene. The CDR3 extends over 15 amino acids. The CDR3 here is CASSTTGDGGTEAFF. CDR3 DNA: TGCGCCAGCAGCACCACAGGGGATGGGGGCACTGAAGCTTTCTTT.

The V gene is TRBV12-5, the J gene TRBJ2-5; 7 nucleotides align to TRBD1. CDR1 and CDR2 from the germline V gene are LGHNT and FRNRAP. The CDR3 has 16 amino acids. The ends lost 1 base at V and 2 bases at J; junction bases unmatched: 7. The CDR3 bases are TGTGCTAGTGGTTTGGCCGTTCCAGGGGGTCAAGAGACCCAGTACTTC. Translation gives CASGLAVPGGQETQYF.

The CDR3 reads CASSLRQRLPQLLNTIYF. The CDR3 nucleotides read TGTGCCAGCAGTCTCCGACAGCGACTTCCTCAACTCTTAAACACCATATATTTT. The chain couples TRBV6-2 or TRBV6-3 to TRBJ1-3, with TRBD1 as a possible D gene (5 bases). Germline V lookup: CDR1 MNHEY, CDR2 SVGEGT. This CDR3 is 18 amino acids long. The V end lost 5 bases, the J end lost 6 bases, and 26 bases lay between the germline ends.

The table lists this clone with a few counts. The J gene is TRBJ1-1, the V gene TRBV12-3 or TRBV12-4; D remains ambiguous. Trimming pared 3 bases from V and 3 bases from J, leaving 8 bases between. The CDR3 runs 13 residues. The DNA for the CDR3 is TGTGCCAGCAGTTTTAGTGCGGACACTGAAGCTTTCTTT. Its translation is CASSFSADTEAFF.

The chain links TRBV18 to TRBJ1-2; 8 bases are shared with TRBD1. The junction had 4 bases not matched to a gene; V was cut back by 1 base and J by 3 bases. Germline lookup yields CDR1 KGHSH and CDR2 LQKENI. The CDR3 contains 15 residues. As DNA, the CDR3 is TGTGCCAGCTCACCACGTGACAGGGGAGACTATGGCTACACCTTC. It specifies CASSPRDRGDYGYTF. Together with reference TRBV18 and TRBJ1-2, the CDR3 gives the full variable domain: NAGVMQNPRHLVRRRGQEARLRCSPMKGHSHVYWYRQLPEEGLKFMVYLQKENIIDESGMPKERFSAEFPKEGPSILRIQQVVRGDSAAYFCASSPRDRGDYGYTFGSGTRLTVV.

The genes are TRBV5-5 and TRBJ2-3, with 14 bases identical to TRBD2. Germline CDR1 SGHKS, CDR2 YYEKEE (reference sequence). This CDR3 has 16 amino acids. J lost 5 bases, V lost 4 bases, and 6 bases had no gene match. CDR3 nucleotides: TGTGCCAGCAGCGCCGGGACTAGCGGGAGAGTAGATACGCAGTATTTT. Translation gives CASSAGTSGRVDTQYF. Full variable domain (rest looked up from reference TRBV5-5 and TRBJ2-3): DAGVTQSPTHLIKTRGQQVTLRCSPISGHKSVSWYQQVLGQGPQFIFQYYEKEERGRGNFPDRFSARQFPNYSSELNVNALLLGDSALYLCASSAGTSGRVDTQYFGPGTRLTVL.

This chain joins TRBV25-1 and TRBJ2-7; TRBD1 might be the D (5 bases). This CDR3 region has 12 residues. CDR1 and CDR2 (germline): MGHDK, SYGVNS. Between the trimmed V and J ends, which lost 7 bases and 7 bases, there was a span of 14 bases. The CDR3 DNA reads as TGTGCCAGCAAGGGGTACGTGGGGGAGCAGTACTTC. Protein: CASKGYVGEQYF.

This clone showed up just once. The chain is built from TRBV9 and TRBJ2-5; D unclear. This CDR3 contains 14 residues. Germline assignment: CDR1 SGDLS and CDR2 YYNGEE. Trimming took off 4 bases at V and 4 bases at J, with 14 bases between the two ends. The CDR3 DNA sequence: TGTGCCAGCAGCCCCCGACTGGTGGGAGAGACCCAGTACTTC. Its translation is CASSPRLVGETQYF. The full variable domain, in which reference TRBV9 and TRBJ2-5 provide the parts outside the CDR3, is DSGVTQTPKHLITATGQRVTLRCSPRSGDLSVYWYQQSLDQGLQFLIQYYNGEERAKGNILERFSAQQFPDLHSELNLSSLELGDSALYFCASSPRLVGETQYFGPGTRLLVL.

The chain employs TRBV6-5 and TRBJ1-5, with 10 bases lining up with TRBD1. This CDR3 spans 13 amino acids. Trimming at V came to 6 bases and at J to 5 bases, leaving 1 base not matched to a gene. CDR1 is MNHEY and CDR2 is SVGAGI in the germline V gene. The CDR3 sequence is CASRGTGDQPQHF. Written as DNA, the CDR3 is TGTGCCAGCAGGGGGACAGGGGATCAGCCCCAGCATTTT.

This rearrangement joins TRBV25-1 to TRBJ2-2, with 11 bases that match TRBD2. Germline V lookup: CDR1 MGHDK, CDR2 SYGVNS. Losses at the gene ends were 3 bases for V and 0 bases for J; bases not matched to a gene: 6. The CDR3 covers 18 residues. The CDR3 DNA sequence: TGTGCCAGCAGTGAGGTGGGACTAGCGGTAGCGAACACCGGGGAGCTGTTTTTT. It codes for CASSEVGLAVANTGELFF.

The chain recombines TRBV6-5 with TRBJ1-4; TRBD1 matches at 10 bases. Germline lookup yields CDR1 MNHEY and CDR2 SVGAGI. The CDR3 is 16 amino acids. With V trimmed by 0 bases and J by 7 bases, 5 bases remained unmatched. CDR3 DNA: TGTGCCAGCAGTTACTCGATTGGGACAGGGGTTGAAAAACTGTTTTTT. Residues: CASSYSIGTGVEKLFF.

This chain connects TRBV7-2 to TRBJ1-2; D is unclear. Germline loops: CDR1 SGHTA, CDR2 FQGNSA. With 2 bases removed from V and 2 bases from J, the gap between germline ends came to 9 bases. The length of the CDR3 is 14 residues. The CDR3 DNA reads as TGTGCCAGCAGCTTATCTATACTCAACTATGGCTACACCTTC. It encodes CASSLSILNYGYTF.